This is a list of T cell receptor beta chains from one sample in a study of blood T cell repertoires in COVID-19. Only in-frame clones appear in the TCRdb table, and some are missing; sequencing was by immunoSEQ multiplex PCR. The data hold some 390,000 clones, with around 87% observed a single time. Sequences were obtained from peripheral blood. The source of these receptors is an older woman with COVID-19, enrolled during active disease. Each CDR3 is given without its conserved first and last residue.

>TRBV4-1|TRBJ1-1
ASSHLGGRAMNTEAF
>TRBV21-1|TRBJ2-7
ASSKAPEPQY
>TRBV4-1|TRBJ2-1
ASSQDPGGGAVEQF
>TRBV10-3|TRBJ2-1
AISEQVYNEQF
>TRBV9|TRBJ2-3
ASSPRGAGGLDTQY
>TRBV5-1|TRBJ1-5
ASSFQPRTGSNQPQH
>TRBV5-1|TRBJ2-5
ASSLAPTSQETQY
>TRBV28|TRBJ1-6
ASSGGYGVGSPLH
>TRBV10-2|TRBJ2-3
ASSESVGGAPDTQY
>TRBV10-3|TRBJ1-1
AISPRPDRQNTEAF
>TRBV30|TRBJ1-4
AWSRTAIGEKLF
>TRBV13|TRBJ2-3
ASSLALAGISTDTQY
>TRBV30|TRBJ1-2
ASTFTGGGGGYT
>TRBV28|TRBJ2-3
ASSRLAGGLSDTQY
>TRBV5-1|TRBJ1-2
ASSLSSNRGVDGYT
>TRBV18|TRBJ1-1
ASSFWDSDTEAF
>TRBV7-2|TRBJ2-7
ASSSYRGQTY
>TRBV5-1|TRBJ1-3
ASSAGQGAISGNTIY
>TRBV5-8|TRBJ2-5
ASSLKTGGLTQY
>TRBV27|TRBJ2-7
ASRSQAAEQY
>TRBV10-3|TRBJ2-7
AISGAKNEQY